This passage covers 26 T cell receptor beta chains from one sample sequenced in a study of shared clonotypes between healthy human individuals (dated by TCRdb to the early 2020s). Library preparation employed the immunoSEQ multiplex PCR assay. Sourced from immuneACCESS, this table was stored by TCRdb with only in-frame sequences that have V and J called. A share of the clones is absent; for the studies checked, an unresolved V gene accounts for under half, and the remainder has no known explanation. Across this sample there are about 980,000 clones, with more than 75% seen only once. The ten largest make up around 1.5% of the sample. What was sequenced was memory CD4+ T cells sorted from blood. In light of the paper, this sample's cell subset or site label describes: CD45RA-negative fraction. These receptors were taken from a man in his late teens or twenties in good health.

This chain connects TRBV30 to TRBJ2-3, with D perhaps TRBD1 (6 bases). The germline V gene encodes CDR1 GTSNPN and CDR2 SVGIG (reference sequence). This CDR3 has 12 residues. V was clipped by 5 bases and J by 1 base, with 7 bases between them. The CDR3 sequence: CAWEGGTDTQYF. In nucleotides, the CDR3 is TGTGCCTGGGAGGGGGGCACAGATACGCAGTATTTT.

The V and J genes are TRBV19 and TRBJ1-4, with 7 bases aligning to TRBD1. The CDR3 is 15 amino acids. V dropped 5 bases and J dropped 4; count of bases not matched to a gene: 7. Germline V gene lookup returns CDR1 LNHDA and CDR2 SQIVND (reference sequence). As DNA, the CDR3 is TGTGCCAGTAGTCCTCGACAGGGTTTTAATGAAAAACTGTTTTTT. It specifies CASSPRQGFNEKLFF.

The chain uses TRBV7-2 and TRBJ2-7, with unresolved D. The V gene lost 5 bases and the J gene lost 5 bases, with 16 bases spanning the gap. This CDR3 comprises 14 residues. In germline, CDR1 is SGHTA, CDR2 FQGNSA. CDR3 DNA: TGTGCCAGCAGCCCCCGTAACAGCGTCGACGAGCAGTACTTC. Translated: CASSPRNSVDEQYF.

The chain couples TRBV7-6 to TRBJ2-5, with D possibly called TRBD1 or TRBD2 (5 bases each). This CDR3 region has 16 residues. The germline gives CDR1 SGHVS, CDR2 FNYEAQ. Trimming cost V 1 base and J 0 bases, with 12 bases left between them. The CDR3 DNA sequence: TGTGCCAGCAGCTTAGGAGGGTGGGGGTACCAAGAGACCCAGTACTTC. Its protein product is CASSLGGWGYQETQYF.

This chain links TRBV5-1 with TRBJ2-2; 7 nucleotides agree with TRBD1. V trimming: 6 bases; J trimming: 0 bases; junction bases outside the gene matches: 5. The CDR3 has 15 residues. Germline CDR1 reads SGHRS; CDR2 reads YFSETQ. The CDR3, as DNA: TGCGCCAGCACCTCGACAGGGTCGAACACCGGGGAGCTGTTTTTT. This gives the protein CASTSTGSNTGELFF.

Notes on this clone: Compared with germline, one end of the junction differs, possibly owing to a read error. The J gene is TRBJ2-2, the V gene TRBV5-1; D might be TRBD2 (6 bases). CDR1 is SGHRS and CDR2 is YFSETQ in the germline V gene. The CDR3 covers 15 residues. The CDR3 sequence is CASASVGDHTGELFF. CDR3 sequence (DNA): TGCGCCAGCGCTAGCGTGGGGGACCACACCGGAGAGCTGTTTTTT.

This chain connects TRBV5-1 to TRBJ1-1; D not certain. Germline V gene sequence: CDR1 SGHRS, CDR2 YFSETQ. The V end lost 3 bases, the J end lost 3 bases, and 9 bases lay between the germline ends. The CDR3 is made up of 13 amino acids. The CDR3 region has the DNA TGCGCCAGCAGCTCAAACGGGGACACTGAAGCTTTCTTT. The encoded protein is CASSSNGDTEAFF. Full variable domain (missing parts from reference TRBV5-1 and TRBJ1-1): KAGVTQTPRYLIKTRGQQVTLSCSPISGHRSVSWYQQTPGQGLQFLFEYFSETQRNKGNFPGRFSGRQFSNSRSEMNVSTLELGDSALYLCASSSNGDTEAFFGQGTRLTVV.

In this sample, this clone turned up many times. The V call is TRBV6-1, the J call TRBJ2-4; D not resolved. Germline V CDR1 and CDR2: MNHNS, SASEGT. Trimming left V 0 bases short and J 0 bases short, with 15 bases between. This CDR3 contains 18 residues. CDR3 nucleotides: TGTGCCAGCAGTGAAGCCCAAATCAGTCCGCTAGCCAAAAACATTCAGTACTTC. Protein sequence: CASSEAQISPLAKNIQYF.

CDR3 DNA sequence: TGTGCCAGCAGTCAGAGACAGGGCTATGGCTACACCTTC. It is translated as CASSQRQGYGYTF. This chain joins TRBV27 and TRBJ1-2; the match to TRBD1 covers 7 bases. CDR1 and CDR2 from the germline V gene are MNHEY and SMNVEV (reference sequence). The J segment lost 4 bases and the V segment lost 5 bases, leaving 4 bases of the junction unmatched. This CDR3 spans 13 amino acids.

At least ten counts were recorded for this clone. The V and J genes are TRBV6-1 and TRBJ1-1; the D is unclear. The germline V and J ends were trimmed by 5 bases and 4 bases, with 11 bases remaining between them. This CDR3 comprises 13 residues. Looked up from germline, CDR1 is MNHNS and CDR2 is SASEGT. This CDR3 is CASSIDEGTEAFF. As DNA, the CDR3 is TGTGCCAGCAGTATAGATGAGGGCACTGAAGCTTTCTTT.

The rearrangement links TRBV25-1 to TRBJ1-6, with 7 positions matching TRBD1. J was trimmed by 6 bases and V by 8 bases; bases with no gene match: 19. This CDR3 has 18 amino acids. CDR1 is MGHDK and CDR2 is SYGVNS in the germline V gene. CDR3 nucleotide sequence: TGTGCCAGCCCGAGGGGGCGGGGTAAAGGGATCCCTAATTCACCCCTCCACTTT. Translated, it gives CASPRGRGKGIPNSPLHF.

The CDR3 loop reads CASSVAAGRSDTQYF. The CDR3, as DNA: TGTGCCAGCAGTGTTGCGGCGGGACGATCAGATACGCAGTATTTT. V and J are TRBV2 and TRBJ2-3, with D perhaps matching TRBD2 (6 bases). Germline CDR1 is SNHLY and CDR2 is FYNNEI. V lost 4 bases and J lost 4, with 15 bases in between. The length of the CDR3 is 15 residues.

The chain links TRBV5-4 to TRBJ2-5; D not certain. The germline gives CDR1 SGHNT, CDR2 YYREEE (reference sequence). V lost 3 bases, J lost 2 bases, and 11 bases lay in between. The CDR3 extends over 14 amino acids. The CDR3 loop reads CASSSQDGQETQYF. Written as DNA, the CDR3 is TGTGCCAGCAGCTCCCAGGACGGACAAGAGACCCAGTACTTC.

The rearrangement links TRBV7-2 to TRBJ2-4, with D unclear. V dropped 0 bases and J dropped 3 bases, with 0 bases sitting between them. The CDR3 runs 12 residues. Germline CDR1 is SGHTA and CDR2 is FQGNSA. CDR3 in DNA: TGTGCCAGCAGCTTAGCCAAAAACATTCAGTACTTC. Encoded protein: CASSLAKNIQYF.

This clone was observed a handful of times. This CDR3 reads CASSGGQTLSVTQYF. In DNA form, the CDR3 reads TGTGCCAGCAGCGGTGGACAGACCCTAAGCGTGACCCAGTACTTC. The V gene is TRBV2, the J gene TRBJ2-5, with TRBD1 as a possible D gene (6 bases). CDR3 length equals 15 residues. Trimming took 6 bases from V and 7 from J, leaving 21 bases between them. Germline CDR1 and CDR2: SNHLY and FYNNEI.

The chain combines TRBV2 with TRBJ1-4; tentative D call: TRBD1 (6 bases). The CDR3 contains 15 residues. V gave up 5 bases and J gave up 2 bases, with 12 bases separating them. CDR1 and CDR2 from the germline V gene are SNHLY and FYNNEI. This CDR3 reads CASSLQGATNEKLFF. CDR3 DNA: TGTGCCAGCAGTTTACAGGGTGCCACTAATGAAAAACTGTTTTTT.

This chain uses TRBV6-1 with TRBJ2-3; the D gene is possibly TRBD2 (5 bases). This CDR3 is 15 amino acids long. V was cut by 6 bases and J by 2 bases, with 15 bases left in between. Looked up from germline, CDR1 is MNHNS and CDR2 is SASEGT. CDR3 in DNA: TGTGCCAGCAGGAGCGGTGGAGCCAACACAGATACGCAGTATTTT. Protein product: CASRSGGANTDTQYF.

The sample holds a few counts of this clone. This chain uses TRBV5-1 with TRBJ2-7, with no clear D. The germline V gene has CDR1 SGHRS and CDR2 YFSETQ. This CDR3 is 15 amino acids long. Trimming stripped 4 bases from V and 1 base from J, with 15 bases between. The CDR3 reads CASSRDIQISYEQYF. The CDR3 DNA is TGCGCCAGCAGCCGTGACATACAAATATCCTACGAGCAGTACTTC.

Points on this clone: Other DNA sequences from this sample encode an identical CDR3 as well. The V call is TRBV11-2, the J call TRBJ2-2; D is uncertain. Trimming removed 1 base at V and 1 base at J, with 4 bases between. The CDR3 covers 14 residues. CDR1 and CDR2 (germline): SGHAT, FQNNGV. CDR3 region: CASSLGGNTGELFF. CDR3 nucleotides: TGTGCCAGCAGCTTAGGAGGGAACACCGGGGAGCTGTTTTTT.

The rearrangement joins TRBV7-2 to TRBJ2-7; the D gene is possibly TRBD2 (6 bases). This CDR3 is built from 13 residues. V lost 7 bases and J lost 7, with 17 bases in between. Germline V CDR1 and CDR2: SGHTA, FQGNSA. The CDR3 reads CASTQGGRGEQYF. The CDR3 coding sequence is TGTGCCAGCACACAAGGAGGGAGAGGGGAGCAGTACTTC.

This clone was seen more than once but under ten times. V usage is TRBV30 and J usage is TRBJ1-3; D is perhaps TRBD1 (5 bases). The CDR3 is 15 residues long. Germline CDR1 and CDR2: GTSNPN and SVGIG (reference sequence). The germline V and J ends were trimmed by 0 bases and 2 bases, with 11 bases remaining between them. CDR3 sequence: CAWSVTGQTGNTIYF. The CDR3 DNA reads TGTGCCTGGAGTGTCACAGGCCAGACTGGAAACACCATATATTTT.

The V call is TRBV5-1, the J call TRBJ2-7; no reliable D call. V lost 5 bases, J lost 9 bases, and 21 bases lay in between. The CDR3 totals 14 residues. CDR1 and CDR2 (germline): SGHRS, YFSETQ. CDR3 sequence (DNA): TGCGCCAGCAGTCTAGAAGGCATTGGCGATGCGCAGTACTTC. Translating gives CASSLEGIGDAQYF.

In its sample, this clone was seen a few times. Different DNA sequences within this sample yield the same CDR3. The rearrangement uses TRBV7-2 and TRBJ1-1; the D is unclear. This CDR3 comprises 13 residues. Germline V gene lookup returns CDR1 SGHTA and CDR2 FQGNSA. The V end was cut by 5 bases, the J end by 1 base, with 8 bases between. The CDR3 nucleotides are TGTGCCAGCAGCGGCTATAAGAACACTGAAGCTTTCTTT. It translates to CASSGYKNTEAFF. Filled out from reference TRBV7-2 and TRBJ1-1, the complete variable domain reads GAGVSQSPSNKVTEKGKDVELRCDPISGHTALYWYRQSLGQGLEFLIYFQGNSAPDKSGLPSDRFSAERTGGSVSTLTIQRTQQEDSAVYLCASSGYKNTEAFFGQGTRLTVV.

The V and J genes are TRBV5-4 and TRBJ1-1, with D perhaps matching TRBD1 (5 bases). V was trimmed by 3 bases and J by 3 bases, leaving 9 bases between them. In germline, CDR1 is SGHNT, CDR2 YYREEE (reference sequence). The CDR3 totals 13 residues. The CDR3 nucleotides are TGTGCCAGCAGCTGGGACGGGGACACTGAAGCTTTCTTT. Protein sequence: CASSWDGDTEAFF.

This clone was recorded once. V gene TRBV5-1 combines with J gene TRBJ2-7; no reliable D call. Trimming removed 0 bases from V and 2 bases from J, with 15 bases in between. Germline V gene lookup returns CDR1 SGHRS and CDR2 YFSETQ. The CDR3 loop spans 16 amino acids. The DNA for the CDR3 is TGCGCCAGCAGCTTGGGATCTCCCGGCTTACCCTACGAGCAGTACTTC. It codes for CASSLGSPGLPYEQYF.

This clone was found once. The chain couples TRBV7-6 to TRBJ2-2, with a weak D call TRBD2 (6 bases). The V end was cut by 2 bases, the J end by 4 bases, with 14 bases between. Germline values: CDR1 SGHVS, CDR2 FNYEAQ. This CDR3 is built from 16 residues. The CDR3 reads CASSLFGSIGTGELFF. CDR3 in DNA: TGTGCCAGCAGCTTATTCGGGAGTATTGGCACCGGGGAGCTGTTTTTT.